The entry below describes one T cell receptor beta chain. Its antigen is unidentified. The CDR3 extends 3 residues past the end of the read, so its final part is completed from the germline J gene. This CDR3 spans 16 amino acids. V shed 5 bases, J shed 1 base, and the junction held 9 bases outside the gene matches. Germline loops: CDR1 KGHSH, CDR2 LQKENI. The record originates from a study of T cells in women clearing cervical HPV infection. Across the study: Controls gave blood once infection was undetectable; cases at lesion identification. Whole-study findings and limits: Cases and controls were distinguished at AUC roughly 0.83 by richness and V genes. Timing of associations relative to infection is unclear; T-cell subsets were not isolated. TRBV6-7 relative abundance averaged approximately 0.11% in cases and 0.15% to 0.2% in controls.

The method was immunoSEQ multiplex PCR; TCRdb's version includes in-frame clones alone and lacks a portion of them. The sample yields tens of thousands of clones, of which the top ten take up under 8.5%. This clonotype was obtained from a woman aged 18-70 years with a cervical HPV16 infection that either progressed to CIN3+ or cleared (not recorded which). The V and J genes are TRBV18 and TRBJ1-2; TRBD1 aligns across 8 bases. Sequencing was done on a sample of blood buffy coat. Here the CDR3 reads CASSISSRGLNYGYTF. The CDR3 DNA, read in part, is TGTGCCAGCTCAATTTCTTCCAGGGGGCTTAACTATGGC.